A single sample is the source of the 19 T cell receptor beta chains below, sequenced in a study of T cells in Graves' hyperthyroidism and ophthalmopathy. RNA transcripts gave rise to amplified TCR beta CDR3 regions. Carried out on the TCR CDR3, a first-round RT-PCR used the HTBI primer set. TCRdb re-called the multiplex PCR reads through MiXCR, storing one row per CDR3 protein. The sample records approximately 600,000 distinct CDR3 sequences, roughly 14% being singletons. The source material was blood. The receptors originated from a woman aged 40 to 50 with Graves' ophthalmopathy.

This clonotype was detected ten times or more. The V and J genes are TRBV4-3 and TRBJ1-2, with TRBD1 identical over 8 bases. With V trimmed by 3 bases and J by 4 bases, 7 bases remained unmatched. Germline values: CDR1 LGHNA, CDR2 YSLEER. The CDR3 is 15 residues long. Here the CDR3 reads CASSQVDRDGYGYTF. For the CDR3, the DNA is TGCGCCAGCAGCCAGGTGGACAGGGACGGCTATGGCTACACCTTC.

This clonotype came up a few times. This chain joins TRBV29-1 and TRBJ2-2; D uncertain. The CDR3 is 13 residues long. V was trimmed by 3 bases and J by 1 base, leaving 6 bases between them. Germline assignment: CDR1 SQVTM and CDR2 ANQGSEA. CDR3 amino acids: CSVERQNTGELFF. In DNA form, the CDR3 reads TGCAGCGTTGAGAGGCAGAACACCGGGGAGCTGTTTTTT.

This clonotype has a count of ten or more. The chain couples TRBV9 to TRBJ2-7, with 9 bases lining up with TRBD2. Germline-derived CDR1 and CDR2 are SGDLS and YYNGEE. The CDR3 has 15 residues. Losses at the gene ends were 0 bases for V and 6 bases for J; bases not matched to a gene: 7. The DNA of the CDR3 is TGTGCCAGCAGCGTAGACGTTAGCGGGAGCTCCGAGCAGTACTTC. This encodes CASSVDVSGSSEQYF.

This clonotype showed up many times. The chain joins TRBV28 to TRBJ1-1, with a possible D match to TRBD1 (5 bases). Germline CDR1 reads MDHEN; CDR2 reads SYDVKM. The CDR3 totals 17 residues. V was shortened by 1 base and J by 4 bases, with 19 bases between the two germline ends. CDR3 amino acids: CASSLFNSSGVRTEAFF. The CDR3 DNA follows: TGTGCCAGCAGTTTATTCAACTCTTCGGGGGTACGCACTGAAGCTTTCTTT.

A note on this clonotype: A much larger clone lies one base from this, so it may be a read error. The CDR3 DNA is TGTGCCACCAGCAGAGCCAGGATATCTAAGCCCCAGCATTTT. Translating it yields CATSRARISKPQHF. The J gene is TRBJ1-5, the V gene TRBV15; D is unclear. This CDR3 comprises 14 residues. Trimming left V 1 base short and J 8 bases short, with 12 bases between. Germline assignment: CDR1 LNHNV and CDR2 YYDKDF (reference sequence).

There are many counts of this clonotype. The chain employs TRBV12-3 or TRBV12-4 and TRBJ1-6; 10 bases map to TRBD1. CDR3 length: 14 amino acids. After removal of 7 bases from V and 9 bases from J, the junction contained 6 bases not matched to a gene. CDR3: CASTLTGGASPLHF. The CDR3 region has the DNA TGTGCCAGCACTTTGACAGGGGGCGCTTCACCCCTCCACTTT.

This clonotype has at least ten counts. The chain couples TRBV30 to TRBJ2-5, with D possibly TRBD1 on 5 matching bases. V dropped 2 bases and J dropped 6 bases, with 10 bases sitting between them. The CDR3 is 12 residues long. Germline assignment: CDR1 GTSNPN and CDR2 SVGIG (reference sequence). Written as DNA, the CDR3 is TGTGCCTGGAGTAGGGGCGGCCAGACCCAGTACTTC. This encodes CAWSRGGQTQYF.

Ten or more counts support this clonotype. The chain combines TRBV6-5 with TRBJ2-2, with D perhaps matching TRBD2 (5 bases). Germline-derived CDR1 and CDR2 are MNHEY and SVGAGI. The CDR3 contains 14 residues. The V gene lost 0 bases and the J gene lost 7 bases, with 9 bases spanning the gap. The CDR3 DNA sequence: TGTGCCAGCAGTTACTCGAGAGGGATCGGGGAGCTGTTTTTT. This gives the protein CASSYSRGIGELFF.

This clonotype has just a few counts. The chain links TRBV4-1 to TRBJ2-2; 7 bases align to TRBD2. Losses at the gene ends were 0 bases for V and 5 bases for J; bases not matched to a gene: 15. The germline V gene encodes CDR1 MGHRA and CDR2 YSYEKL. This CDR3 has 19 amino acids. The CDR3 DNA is TGCGCCAGCAGCCAAGATCTGGGGTTAGCGGGCCCCGGGACCGGGGAGCTGTTTTTT. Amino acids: CASSQDLGLAGPGTGELFF.

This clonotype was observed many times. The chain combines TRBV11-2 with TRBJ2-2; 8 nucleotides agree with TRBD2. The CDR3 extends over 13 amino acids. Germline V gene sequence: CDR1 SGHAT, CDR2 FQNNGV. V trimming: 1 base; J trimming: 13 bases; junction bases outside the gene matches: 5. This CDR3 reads CASSLGGGIMLFF. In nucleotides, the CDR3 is TGTGCCAGCAGCTTAGGCGGGGGGATAATGCTGTTTTTT.

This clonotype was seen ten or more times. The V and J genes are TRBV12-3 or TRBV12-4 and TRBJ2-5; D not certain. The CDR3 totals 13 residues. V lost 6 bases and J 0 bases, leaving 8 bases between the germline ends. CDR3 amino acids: CASSLHDQETQYF. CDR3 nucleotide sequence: TGTGCCAGCAGCTTACACGACCAAGAGACCCAGTACTTC.

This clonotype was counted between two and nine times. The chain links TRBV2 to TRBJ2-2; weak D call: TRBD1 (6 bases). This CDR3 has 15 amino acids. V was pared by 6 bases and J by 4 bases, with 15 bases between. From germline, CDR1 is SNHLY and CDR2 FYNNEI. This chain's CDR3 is CASRYNRVGTGELFF. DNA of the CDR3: TGTGCCAGCAGATACAACAGGGTGGGCACCGGGGAGCTGTTTTTT.

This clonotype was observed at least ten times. The CDR3 region has the DNA TGTGCCAGCAGCCAAGATCCGGGAGCGGCGTACACCGGGGAGCTGTTTTTT. Translated, it gives CASSQDPGAAYTGELFF. The chain couples TRBV14 to TRBJ2-2; a possible D gene is TRBD2 (6 bases). Germline CDR1 reads SGHDN; CDR2 reads FVKESK. V was trimmed by 0 bases and J by 3 bases, leaving 14 bases between them. CDR3 length: 17 residues.

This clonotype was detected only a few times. This chain's CDR3 is CASSPITGTTKNTGELFF. In nucleotides, the CDR3 is TGTGCCAGCAGCCCTATAACCGGGACAACAAAGAACACCGGGGAGCTGTTTTTT. The chain recombines TRBV11-1 with TRBJ2-2, with D possibly matching TRBD1 (6 bases). The CDR3 loop spans 18 amino acids. V was pared by 5 bases and J by 1 base, with 20 bases between. Germline assignment: CDR1 SGHAT and CDR2 FQDESV (reference sequence).

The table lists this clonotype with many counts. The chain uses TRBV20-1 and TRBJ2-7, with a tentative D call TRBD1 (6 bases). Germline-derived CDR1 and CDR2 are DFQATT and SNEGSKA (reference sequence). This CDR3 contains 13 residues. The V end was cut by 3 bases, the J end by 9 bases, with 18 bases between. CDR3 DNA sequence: TGCAGTGCTAGGGGACACCGTGGGGGCGGGCAGTACTTC. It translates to CSARGHRGGGQYF.

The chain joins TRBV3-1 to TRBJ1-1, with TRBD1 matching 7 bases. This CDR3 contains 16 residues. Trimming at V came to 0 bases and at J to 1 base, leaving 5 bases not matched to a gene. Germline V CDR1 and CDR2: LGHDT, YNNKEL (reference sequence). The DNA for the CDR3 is TGTGCCAGCAGCCAAGATCCAAGGACAGGGAACACTGAAGCTTTCTTT. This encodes CASSQDPRTGNTEAFF.

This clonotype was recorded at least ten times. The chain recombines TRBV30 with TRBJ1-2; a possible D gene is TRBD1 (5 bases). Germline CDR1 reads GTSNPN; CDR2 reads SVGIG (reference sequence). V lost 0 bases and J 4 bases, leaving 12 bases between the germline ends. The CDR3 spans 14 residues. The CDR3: CAWSVGGAGYGYTF. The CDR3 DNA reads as TGTGCCTGGAGTGTTGGTGGGGCAGGCTATGGCTACACCTTC. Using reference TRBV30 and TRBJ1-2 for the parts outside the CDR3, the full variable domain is SQTIHQWPATLVQPVGSPLSLECTVEGTSNPNLYWYRQAAGRGLQLLFYSVGIGQISSEVPQNLSASRPQDRQFILSSKKLLLSDSGFYLCAWSVGGAGYGYTFGSGTRLTVV.

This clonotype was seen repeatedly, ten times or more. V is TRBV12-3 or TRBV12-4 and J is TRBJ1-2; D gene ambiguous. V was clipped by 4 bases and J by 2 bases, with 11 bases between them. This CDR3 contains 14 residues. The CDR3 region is CASSSLLDNYGYTF. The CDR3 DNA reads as TGTGCCAGCAGTTCCCTACTTGACAACTATGGCTACACCTTC.

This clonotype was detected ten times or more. The chain's CDR3 is CAIGRTGNQETQYF. The CDR3 nucleotides read TGTGCCATCGGAAGGACAGGGAACCAAGAGACCCAGTACTTC. The chain links TRBV10-3 to TRBJ2-5; 8 positions match TRBD1. V was pared by 8 bases and J by 0 bases, with 5 bases of the junction left unmatched. This CDR3 comprises 14 residues. The germline CDR1 and CDR2 sequences are ENHRY and SYGVKD.